This T cell receptor beta chain was sequenced in a study of regulatory T cells in long-lasting Graves disease. Study-level results: Persistent Graves' patients showed less TCR diversity than newly diagnosed ones. Persistent patients shared more public clonotypes (around 3,000) than new patients (more than 900). Among samples with persistent disease, TRBV28, TRBJ1-2 and TRBJ2-5 were favored.

Construction of the TCR beta libraries employed iRepertoire HTBI primers in conjunction with Arm-PCR of CDR3 regions. In the authors' workflow: Across the samples, identification revealed 60 to 75 TRBV and 11 to 15 TRBJ segments. From the multiplex PCR reads, TCRdb called clonotypes with MiXCR, one entry per CDR3 protein. The V and J calls here are based on TCRdb, not the publication. The sample consists of under 500,000 distinct CDR3 sequences, about 20% of them appearing once. Time point here: persistent/refractory GD, antithyroid drugs over 5 years with positive TRAb. RNA extracted from PBMCs served as the sequencing template. There are 13 residues in the CDR3. V dropped 5 bases and J dropped 3; count of bases not matched to a gene: 0. Per the germline V gene, CDR1 is GTSNPN and CDR2 is SVGIG (reference sequence). This clonotype was seen many times. What it recognizes is unknown.

Sequences were derived from peripheral blood mononuclear cells (PBMCs), sampled when the disease was refractory, from a patient treated with antithyroid drugs. The origin of this receptor is a female donor with Graves disease. The chain joins TRBV30 to TRBJ2-6; TRBD1 matches 8 bases. The CDR3 region is CAWGQGGANVLTF. The DNA for the CDR3 is TGTGCCTGGGGACAGGGTGGGGCCAACGTCCTGACTTTC.